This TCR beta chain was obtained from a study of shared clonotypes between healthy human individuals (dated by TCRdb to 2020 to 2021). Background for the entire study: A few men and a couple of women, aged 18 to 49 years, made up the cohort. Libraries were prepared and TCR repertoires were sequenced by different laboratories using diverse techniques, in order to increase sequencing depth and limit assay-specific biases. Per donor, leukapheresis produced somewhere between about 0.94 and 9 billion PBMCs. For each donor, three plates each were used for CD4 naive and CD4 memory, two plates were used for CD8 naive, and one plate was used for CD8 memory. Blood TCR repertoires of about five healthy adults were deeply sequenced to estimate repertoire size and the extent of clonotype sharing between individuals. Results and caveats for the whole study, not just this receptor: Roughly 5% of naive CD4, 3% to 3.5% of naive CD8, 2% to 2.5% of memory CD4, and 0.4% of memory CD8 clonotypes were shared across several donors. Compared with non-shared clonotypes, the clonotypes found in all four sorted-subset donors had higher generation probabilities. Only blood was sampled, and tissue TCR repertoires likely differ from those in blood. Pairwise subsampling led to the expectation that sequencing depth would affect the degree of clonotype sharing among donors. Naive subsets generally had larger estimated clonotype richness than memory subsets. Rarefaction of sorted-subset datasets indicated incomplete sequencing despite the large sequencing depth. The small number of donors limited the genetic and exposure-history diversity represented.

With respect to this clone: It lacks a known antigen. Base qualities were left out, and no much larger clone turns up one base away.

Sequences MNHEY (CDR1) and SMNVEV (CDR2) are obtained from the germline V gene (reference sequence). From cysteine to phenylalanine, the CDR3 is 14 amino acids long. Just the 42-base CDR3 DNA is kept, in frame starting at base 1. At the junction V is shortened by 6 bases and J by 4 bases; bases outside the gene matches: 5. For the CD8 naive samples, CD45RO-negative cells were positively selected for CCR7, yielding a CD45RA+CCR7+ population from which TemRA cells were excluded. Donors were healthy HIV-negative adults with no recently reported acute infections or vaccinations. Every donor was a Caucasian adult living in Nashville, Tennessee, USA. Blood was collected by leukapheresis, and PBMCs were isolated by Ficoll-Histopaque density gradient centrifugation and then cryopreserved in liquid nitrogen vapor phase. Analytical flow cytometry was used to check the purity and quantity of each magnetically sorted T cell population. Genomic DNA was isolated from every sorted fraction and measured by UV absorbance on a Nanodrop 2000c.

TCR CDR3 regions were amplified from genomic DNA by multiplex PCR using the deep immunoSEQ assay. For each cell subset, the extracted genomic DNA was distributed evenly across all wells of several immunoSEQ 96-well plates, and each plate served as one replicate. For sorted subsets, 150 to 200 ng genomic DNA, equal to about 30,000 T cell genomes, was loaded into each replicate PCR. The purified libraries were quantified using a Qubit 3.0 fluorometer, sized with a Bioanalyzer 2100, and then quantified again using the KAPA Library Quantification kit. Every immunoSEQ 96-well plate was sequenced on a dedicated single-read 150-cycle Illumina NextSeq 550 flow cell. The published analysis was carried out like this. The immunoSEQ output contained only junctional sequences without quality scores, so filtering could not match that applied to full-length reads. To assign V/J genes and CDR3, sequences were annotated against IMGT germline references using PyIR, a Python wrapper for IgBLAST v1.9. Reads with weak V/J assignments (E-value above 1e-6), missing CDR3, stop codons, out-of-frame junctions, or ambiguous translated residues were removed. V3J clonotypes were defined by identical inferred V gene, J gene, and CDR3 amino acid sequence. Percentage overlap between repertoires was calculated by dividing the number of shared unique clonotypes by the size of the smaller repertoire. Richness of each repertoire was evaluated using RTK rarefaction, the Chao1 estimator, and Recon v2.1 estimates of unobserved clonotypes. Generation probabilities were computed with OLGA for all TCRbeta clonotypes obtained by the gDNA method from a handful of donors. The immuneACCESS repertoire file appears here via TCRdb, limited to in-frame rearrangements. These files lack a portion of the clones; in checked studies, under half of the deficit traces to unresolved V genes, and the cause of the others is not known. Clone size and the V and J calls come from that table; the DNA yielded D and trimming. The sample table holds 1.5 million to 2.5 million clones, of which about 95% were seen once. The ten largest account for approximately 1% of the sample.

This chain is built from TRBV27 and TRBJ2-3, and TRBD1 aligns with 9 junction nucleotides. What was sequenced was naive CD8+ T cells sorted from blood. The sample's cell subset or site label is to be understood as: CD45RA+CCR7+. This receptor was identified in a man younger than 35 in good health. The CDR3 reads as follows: CASRTGGASDTQYF. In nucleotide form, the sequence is TGTGCCAGCAGAACAGGGGGCGCGTCAGATACGCAGTATTTT.